This record looks at one T cell receptor (beta chain) sequence and its context. Its recognized antigen is unknown. Base qualities are not at hand, and no much larger clone is one base apart. This sample was taken from a study of T cell responses to AZD1222 COVID-19 vaccine (dated by TCRdb to the early 2020s). Some background on the complete study: AZD1222 recipients with second doses at about 4 weeks or about 12 weeks were pooled, because spike-specific TCR depth and breadth did not differ between schedules. TCR sequencing covered about 230 trial participants: 207 given two doses of AZD1222 and 26 given two doses of MenACWY control vaccine. Trial participants were enrolled by age into subgroups of 18-55, 56-69 and 70-plus years, and about 150, 27 and 61 TCR-sequenced participants, respectively, were included in these subgroups.

The germline V gene encodes CDR1 MGHRA and CDR2 YSYEKL. Spanning cysteine to phenylalanine, the CDR3 consists of 15 amino acids. The kept DNA is CDR3 alone, 45 bases in frame from the first base. V lost 1 base and J lost 10 bases; the stretch between them is 16 bases long. Study-wide conclusions, independent of this receptor: Conclusions about previously exposed vaccinees are limited because only six or seven AZD1222 recipients were SARS-CoV-2 seropositive at baseline. In the small 56-69-year group, the increase in depth fell short of significance, most likely because of low power. Because no samples from the day 14 peak response were available, repertoires could be characterized only after the peak T cell response. After two AZD1222 doses, spike-specific TCR breadth and depth were significantly higher than at day 0 and than in MenACWY recipients. Participants were mostly white British and included more females than males, and it was suggested by the authors that clonal diversity may have been underestimated. Reportedly, close to half of the unique spike-specific TCRs recognized epitopes lying outside the regions that are mutated in the B.1.351 and B.1.1.7 variants. The vaccine-associated CD4 TCRs covered the entire spike protein, and the dominant responses fell in regions 160-218 and 743-854.

The time point label here, explained by the study, means: baseline before first vaccination. The vaccinee samples were drawn from two UK trials, COV001 and COV002, one of which was a single-blind randomized controlled phase 2/3 trial testing AZD1222 (ChAdOx1 nCoV-19) in healthy adults. Trial participant PBMC samples were collected at day 0 and day 28 after the second dose for TCRbeta chain sequencing. The CDR3 regions of human TCRbeta chains were subjected to immunosequencing. On the authors' methods: TCRs in the repertoires were matched against a reference library of SARS-CoV-2-specific TCRs that had been generated with the MIRA antigen-specificity platform. Breadth was defined as the fraction of unique TCRs that were SARS-CoV-2-associated. Depth was defined as the fraction of total T cells that were SARS-CoV-2-associated. Using the MIRA data, every spike-specific TCR was mapped to the spike region that the TCR reacted to and assigned to either a CD4 or a CD8 class. Log10-transformed breadth and depth values were compared by one-way ANOVA with Sidak's multiple comparisons tests. TCRdb stores this immuneACCESS table with in-frame sequences only. Part of the clones is absent; in the studies checked, under half of the shortfall reflects unresolved V genes, and no reason is known for the rest. The D gene and trimming were derived from the DNA, and the V and J assignments and clone size from that table. This sample holds 90,000 to 150,000 clones; less than 90% were observed only once. The ten largest make up just under 10% of the sample.

Sequenced here: peripheral blood, sampled on day 0 of AZD1222 vaccination. The source of this sequence is an adult in good health. The sequence joins TRBV4-1 to TRBJ1-4, and the D gene may be TRBD1, 5 bases matching. CDR3 region: CASSQVGQGLRKLFF. The base sequence is TGCGCCAGCAGCCAAGTCGGCCAGGGATTAAGAAAACTGTTTTTT.